This T cell receptor (beta chain) originates from a study of cytomegalovirus exposure and HLA in healthy donors. Amplification used 60 Vbeta primers and 13 Jbeta primers. The table came from immunoSEQ multiplex PCR; TCRdb's copy has only in-frame clones and leaves some out. The data hold some 180,000 clones, with roughly 13% observed a single time. Per the germline V gene, CDR1 is SQVTM and CDR2 is ANQGSEA. Trimming took off 7 bases at V and 1 base at J, with 16 bases between the two ends. The CDR3 sequence is 14 residues long. As for the donors, each was a healthy bone marrow donor. Sequencing was performed on PBMCs. This sequence originates from a man aged 45-60 years in good health and CMV-seropositive. This chain links TRBV29-1 with TRBJ1-1; possibly TRBD1 for D (6 bases). The CDR3 region is CSALLGGRNTEAFF. CDR3 nucleotides: TGCAGCGCCCTATTGGGGGGGCGGAACACTGAAGCTTTCTTT. The full variable domain, rest sourced from reference TRBV29-1 and TRBJ1-1, is SAVISQKPSRDICQRGTSLTIQCQVDSQVTMMFWYRQQPGQSLTLIATANQGSEATYESGFVIDKFPISRPNLTFSTLTVSNMSPEDSSIYLCSALLGGRNTEAFFGQGTRLTVV.